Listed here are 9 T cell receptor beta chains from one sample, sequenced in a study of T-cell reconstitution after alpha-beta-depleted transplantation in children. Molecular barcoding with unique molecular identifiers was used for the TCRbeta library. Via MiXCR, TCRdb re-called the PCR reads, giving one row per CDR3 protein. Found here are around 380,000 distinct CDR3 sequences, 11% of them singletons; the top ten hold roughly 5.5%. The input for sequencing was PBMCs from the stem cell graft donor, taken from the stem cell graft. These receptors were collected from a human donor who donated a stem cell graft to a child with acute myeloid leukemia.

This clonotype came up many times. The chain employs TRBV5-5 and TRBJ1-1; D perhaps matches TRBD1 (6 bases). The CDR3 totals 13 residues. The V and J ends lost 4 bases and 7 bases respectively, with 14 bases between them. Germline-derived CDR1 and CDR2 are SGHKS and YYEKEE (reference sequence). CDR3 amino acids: CASSIQGGGEAFF. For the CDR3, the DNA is TGTGCCAGCAGCATACAGGGAGGTGGTGAAGCTTTCTTT.

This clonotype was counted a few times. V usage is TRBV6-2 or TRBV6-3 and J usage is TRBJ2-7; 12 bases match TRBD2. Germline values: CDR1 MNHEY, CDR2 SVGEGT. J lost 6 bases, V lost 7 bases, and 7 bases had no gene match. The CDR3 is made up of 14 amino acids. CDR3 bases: TGTGCCAGCAAGATCGGACTAGCGGGAACCGAGCAGTACTTC. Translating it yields CASKIGLAGTEQYF.

CDR3 sequence reads: CSAPARGAGPRRQETQYF. The CDR3 DNA sequence: TGCAGTGCGCCGGCCCGGGGAGCGGGGCCTCGCCGCCAAGAGACCCAGTACTTC. The chain carries TRBV20-1 and TRBJ2-5; 7 positions match TRBD2. Germline lookup yields CDR1 DFQATT and CDR2 SNEGSKA (reference sequence). CDR3 length: 18 amino acids. V lost 6 bases to trimming and J lost 1 base; unmatched junction nucleotides: 20.

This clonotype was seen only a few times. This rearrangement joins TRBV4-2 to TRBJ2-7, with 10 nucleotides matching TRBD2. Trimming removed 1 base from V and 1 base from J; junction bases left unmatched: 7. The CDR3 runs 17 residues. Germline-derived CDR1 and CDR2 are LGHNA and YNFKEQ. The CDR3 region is CASSQAASGSGSYEQYF. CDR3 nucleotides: TGTGCCAGCAGCCAAGCGGCTAGCGGGAGCGGGTCCTACGAGCAGTACTTC.

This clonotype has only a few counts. Written as DNA, the CDR3 is TGTGCCAGCAGCCCCTCCGGGCTAGGACGCTACGAGCAGTACTTC. This translates into CASSPSGLGRYEQYF. V and J are TRBV7-2 and TRBJ2-7; D call uncertain. Germline lookup yields CDR1 SGHTA and CDR2 FQGNSA. V was shortened by 5 bases and J by 3 bases, with 17 bases between the two germline ends. The CDR3 contains 15 residues.

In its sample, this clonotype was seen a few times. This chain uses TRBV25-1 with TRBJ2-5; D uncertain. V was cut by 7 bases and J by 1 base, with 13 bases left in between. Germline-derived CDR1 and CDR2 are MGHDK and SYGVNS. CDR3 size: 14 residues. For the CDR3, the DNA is TGTGCCAGCACCCAAAATTCACTCCAAGAGACCCAGTACTTC. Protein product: CASTQNSLQETQYF.

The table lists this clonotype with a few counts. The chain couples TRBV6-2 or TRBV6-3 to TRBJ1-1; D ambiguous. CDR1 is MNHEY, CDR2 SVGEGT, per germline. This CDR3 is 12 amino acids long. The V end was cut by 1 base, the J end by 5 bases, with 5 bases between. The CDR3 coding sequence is TGTGCCAGCAGTTACTTGGTTACTGAAGCTTTCTTT. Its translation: CASSYLVTEAFF.

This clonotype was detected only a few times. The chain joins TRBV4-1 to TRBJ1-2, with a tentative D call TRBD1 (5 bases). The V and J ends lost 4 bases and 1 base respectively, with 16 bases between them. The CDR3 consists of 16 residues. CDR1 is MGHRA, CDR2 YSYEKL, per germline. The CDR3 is CASSLLTHRFNYGYTF. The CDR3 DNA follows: TGCGCCAGCAGCCTCCTGACGCACAGGTTTAACTATGGCTACACCTTC.

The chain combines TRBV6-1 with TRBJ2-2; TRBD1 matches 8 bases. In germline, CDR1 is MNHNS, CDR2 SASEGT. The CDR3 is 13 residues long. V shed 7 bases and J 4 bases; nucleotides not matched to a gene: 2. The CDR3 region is CASKTGVTGELFF. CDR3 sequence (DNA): TGTGCCAGCAAGACAGGGGTCACCGGGGAGCTGTTTTTT.